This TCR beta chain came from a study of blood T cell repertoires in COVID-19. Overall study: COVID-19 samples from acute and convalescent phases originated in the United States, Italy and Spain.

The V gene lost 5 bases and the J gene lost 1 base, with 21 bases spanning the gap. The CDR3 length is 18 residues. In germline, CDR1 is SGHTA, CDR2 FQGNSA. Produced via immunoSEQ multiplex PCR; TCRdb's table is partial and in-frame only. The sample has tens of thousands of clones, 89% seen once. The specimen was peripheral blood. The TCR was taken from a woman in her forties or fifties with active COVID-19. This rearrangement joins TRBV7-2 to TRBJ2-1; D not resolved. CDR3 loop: CASSPRELARWSYNEQFF. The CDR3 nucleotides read TGTGCCAGCAGCCCTAGAGAGTTAGCCCGGTGGTCCTACAATGAGCAGTTCTTC.